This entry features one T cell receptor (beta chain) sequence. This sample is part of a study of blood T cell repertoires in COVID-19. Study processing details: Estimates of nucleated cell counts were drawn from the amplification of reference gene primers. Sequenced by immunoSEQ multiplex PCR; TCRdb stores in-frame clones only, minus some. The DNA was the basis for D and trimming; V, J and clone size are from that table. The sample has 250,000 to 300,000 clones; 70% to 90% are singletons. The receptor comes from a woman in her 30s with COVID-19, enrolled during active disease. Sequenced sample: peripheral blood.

CDR3 DNA sequence: TGTGCCAGCAGTTTATCTTCAGGGGCGGTGGAAAAACTGTTTTTT. Its translation: CASSLSSGAVEKLFF. J is TRBJ1-4 and V is TRBV28; a weak D match, TRBD1 (6 bases). Germline V gene lookup returns CDR1 MDHEN and CDR2 SYDVKM. V dropped 1 base and J dropped 8 bases, with 14 bases sitting between them. This CDR3 comprises 15 residues.